The subject of this entry is one T cell receptor (beta chain). The target of this receptor is not known. The sample holds no much larger clone one base away, and base qualities are not on file. TCRbeta CDR3 regions were amplified from genomic DNA using the immunoSEQ Assay, a bias-controlled multiplex PCR. As for the authors' bioinformatics: The number of nucleated cells in each sample was estimated by amplification of reference gene primers within the assay. To quantify the absolute abundance of each unique TCRbeta CDR3 rearrangement, sequence reads were collapsed and filtered. For each sample, productive Simpson clonality was calculated as the square root of Simpson's diversity index over productive rearrangements. What TCRdb holds here is the immuneACCESS table cut down to in-frame rearrangements. Part of the clones is not present; checked against another copy, under half of the missing clones reflect an unresolved V gene, and the others are unexplained. V and J calls and clone size follow that table, whereas D and trimming were derived from the DNA. A total of approximately 25,000 clones appear in this sample, approximately 78% of them only once. The biggest ten clones account for approximately 8.6% of the sample.

From cysteine to phenylalanine, the CDR3 is 16 amino acids long. The read is trimmed to its CDR3 DNA, 48 bases read in frame from base 1. For this chain, trimming is 3 bases at the V end and 4 bases at the J end, and the number of junction bases without a gene match is 9. CDR1 and CDR2, per the germline V gene, are SQVTM and ANQGSEA. The data derive from a study of blood T cell repertoires in COVID-19 (TCRdb year 2020). Regarding the complete study: Samples from collaborators originated in the United States, Italy and Spain and spanned both the acute and convalescent phases of COVID-19. The prospective study material was composed of cDNA or gDNA derived from T cells, B-cell-depleted T cells, or PBMCs. The dataset comprised deeply sampled blood TCRbeta repertoires from subjects exposed to, actively infected with, or recovered from COVID-19. The repertoires were released in a freely available public database meant as a resource for research on the immune response to SARS-CoV-2. Samples were obtained from the ongoing ImmuneRACE study (first 160 participants) and from roughly 1,300 subjects provided by 6 global collaborators. A de-identified subject ID, COVID-19 status, age in years and sex were almost always included in the sample metadata. Where HLA class I and class II types were available, the types were taken from metadata supplied by the sample provider, not from assay-based typing.

The research as a whole found: The quantity of clinical and demographic metadata differed by source and by participant and was supplied without curation.

Collaborating institutions collected whole blood in K2EDTA tubes following their own protocols. For TCRbeta analysis, collaborator samples were shipped as frozen whole blood, as isolated PBMCs, or as DNA extracted from either sample type. Sequenced: peripheral blood. Recombination linked TRBV29-1 to TRBJ2-1, with 10 bases in between that match TRBD2. The sequence derives from a human donor in a cohort sampled during active COVID-19. In nucleotides, the sequence is TGCAGCGTTGATTACAGCGGGAGGGCCCTATACAATGAGCAGTTCTTC. Its protein reads: CSVDYSGRALYNEQFF.